This T cell receptor (beta chain) is from a study of blood T cell repertoires in COVID-19. Study-wide background: Whether acute or convalescent, the COVID-19 samples came from the United States, Italy and Spain.

The data were produced by immunoSEQ multiplex PCR, yet TCRdb's version contains in-frame clones alone and is incomplete. This sample has hundreds of thousands of clones, with 75% to 90% found just once. This clone was counted a few times. The sequence was obtained from a woman aged 18 to 35 who had recovered from COVID-19. Sequenced sample: PBMCs or T cells enriched from blood (not recorded which).

The CDR3 DNA sequence: TGTGCCTCTTACGGGGGCTATGGCTACACCTTC. Protein sequence: CASYGGYGYTF. This chain links TRBV19 with TRBJ1-2; possibly TRBD1 for D (5 bases). The germline V gene encodes CDR1 LNHDA and CDR2 SQIVND (reference sequence). V lost 11 bases to trimming and J lost 4 bases, with 11 bases between them. The CDR3 extends over 11 amino acids.